The entry that follows covers one TCR beta chain sequence. Its specificity is unknown. This sample is part of a study of cytomegalovirus exposure and HLA in healthy donors. Study information: Of all 370 or so donors who were genotyped, roughly 81% belonged to the Caucasian-associated ancestry cluster. General study results and limits: Reportedly, diagnosis of cytomegalovirus status by the classifier showed high specificity and sensitivity. Presence/absence results assume similar sequencing depth per donor, which may not hold.

The length of the CDR3 is 17 residues. Trimming took 4 bases from V and 3 from J, leaving 22 bases between them. 60 Vbeta and 13 Jbeta primers were used in PCR. The protocol was immunoSEQ multiplex PCR, while the TCRdb copy is restricted to in-frame clones and leaves out a portion. The sample shows about 180,000 clones, around 73% of them seen only once. This sequence originates from a man in his sixties in good health and CMV-seronegative. The V call is TRBV23-1, the J call TRBJ2-7; weak D call: TRBD1 (5 bases). TRBV23-1 is an ORF; its function is uncertain. Sequenced material: PBMCs. CDR3 region: CASSPIRERISFYEQYF. CDR3 sequence (DNA): TGCGCCAGCAGTCCCATCAGGGAAAGGATATCGTTCTACGAGCAGTACTTC.